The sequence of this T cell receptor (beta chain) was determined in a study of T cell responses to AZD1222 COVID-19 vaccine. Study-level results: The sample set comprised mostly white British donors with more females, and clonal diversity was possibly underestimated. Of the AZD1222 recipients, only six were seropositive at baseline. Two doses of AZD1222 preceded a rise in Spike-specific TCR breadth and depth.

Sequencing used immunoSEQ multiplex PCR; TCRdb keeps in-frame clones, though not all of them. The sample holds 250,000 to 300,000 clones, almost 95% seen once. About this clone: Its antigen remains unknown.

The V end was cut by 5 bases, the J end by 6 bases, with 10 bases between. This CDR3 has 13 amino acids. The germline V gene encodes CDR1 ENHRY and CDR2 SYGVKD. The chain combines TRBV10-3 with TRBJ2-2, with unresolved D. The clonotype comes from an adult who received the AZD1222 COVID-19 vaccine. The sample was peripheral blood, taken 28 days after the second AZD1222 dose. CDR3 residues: CAISPTAPGELFF. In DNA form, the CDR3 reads TGTGCCATCAGTCCGACTGCCCCCGGGGAGCTGTTTTTT.